This T cell receptor beta chain was recovered during a study of identical twins. Study-wide results and caveats: For cord blood, abundant beta clonotypes had fewer insertions, unlike memory repertoires, which showed none.

Worth noting for this clonotype: Its specificity is unknown.

V was pared by 7 bases and J by 2 bases, with 14 bases of the junction left unmatched. Per the germline V gene, CDR1 is DFQATT and CDR2 is SNEGSKA (reference sequence). The CDR3 consists of 16 residues. TCRdb used MiXCR to reprocess the 5' RACE reads, holding one entry per CDR3 protein. The table lists 420,000 or so distinct CDR3 sequences, less than 20% of them singletons. This receptor was obtained from a man aged 45 to 65 in good health. The chain joins TRBV20-1 to TRBJ2-5; TRBD2 matches 9 bases. Sequencing input: naive T cells sorted from blood. In nucleotides, the CDR3 is TGCAGTGGAGTAGCGGGGGCCGTCTTGACACAAGAGACCCAGTACTTC. It translates to CSGVAGAVLTQETQYF.